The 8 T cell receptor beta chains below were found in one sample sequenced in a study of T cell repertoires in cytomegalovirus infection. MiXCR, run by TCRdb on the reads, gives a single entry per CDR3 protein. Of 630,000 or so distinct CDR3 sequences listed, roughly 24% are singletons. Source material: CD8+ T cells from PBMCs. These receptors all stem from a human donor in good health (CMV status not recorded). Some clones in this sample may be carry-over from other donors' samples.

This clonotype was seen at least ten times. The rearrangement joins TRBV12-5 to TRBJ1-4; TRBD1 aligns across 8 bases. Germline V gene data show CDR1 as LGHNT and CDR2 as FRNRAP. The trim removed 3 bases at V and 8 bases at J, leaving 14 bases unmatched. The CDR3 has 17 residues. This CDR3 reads CASGFRQDRAADEKLFF. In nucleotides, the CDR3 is TGTGCTAGTGGTTTTCGCCAGGACAGGGCGGCGGACGAAAAACTGTTTTTT.

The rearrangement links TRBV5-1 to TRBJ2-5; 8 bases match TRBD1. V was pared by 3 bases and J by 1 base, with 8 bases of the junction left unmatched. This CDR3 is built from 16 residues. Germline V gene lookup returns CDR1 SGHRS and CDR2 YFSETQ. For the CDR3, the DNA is TGCGCCAGCAGCTCGACAGGGGTGGTCGTCCAAGAGACCCAGTACTTC. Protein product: CASSSTGVVVQETQYF.

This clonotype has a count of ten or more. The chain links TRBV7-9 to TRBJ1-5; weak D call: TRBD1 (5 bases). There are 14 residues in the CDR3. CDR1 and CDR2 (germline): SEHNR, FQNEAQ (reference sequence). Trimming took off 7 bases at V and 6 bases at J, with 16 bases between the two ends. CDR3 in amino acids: CASTPGGEVQPQHF. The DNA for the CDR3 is TGTGCCAGCACCCCGGGGGGGGAGGTTCAGCCCCAGCATTTT.

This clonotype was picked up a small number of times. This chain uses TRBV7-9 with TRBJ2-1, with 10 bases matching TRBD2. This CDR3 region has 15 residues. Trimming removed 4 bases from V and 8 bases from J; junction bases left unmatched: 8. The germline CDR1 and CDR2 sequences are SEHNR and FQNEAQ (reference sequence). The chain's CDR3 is CASSSSGGGIDEQFF. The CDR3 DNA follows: TGTGCCAGCAGCTCAAGCGGGGGGGGTATCGATGAGCAGTTCTTC.

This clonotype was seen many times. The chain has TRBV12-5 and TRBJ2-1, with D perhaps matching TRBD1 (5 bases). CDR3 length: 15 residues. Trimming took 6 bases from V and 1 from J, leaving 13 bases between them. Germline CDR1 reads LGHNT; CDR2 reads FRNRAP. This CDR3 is CASGDLGASYNEQFF. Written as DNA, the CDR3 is TGTGCTAGTGGGGACCTTGGGGCATCCTACAATGAGCAGTTCTTC.

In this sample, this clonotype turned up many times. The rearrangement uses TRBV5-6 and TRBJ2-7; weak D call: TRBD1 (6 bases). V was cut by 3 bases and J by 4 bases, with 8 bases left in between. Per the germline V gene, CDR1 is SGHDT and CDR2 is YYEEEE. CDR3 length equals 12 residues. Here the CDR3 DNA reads TGTGCCAGCAGCTATGACAGGTACGAGCAGTACTTC. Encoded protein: CASSYDRYEQYF.

The CDR3 DNA reads TGTGCCACCGGACTAGCAGATAGCACAGATACGCAGTATTTT. This gives the protein CATGLADSTDTQYF. V is TRBV2 and J is TRBJ2-3, with 8 bases lining up with TRBD2. The CDR3 covers 14 residues. Trimming removed 10 bases from V and 0 bases from J; junction bases left unmatched: 6. Germline loops: CDR1 SNHLY, CDR2 FYNNEI.

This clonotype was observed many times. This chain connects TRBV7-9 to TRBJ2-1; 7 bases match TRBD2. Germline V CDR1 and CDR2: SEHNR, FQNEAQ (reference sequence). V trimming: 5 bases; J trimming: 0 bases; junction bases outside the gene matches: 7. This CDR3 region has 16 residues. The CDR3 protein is CASSPRREISYNEQFF. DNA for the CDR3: TGTGCCAGCAGCCCTAGGCGGGAGATCTCCTACAATGAGCAGTTCTTC. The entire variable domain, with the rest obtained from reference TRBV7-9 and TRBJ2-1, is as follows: DTGVSQNPRHKITKRGQNVTFRCDPISEHNRLYWYRQTLGQGPEFLTYFQNEAQLEKSRLLSDRFSAERPKGSFSTLEIQRTEQGDSAMYLCASSPRREISYNEQFFGPGTRLTVL.